These 28 T cell receptor beta chains were sequenced from one sample in a study of cytomegalovirus exposure and HLA in healthy donors. This PCR relied on a set of 60 Vbeta primers and 13 Jbeta primers. Here immunoSEQ multiplex PCR was the method, and the copy in TCRdb shows in-frame clones only, minus some. The sample has 73,000 or so clones, about 69% seen once. The sequencing sample was made of PBMCs. Receptors were obtained from a woman in her thirties or forties in good health and CMV-seropositive.

This chain uses TRBV29-1 with TRBJ2-3; D may be TRBD2 (5 bases). CDR1 is SQVTM and CDR2 is ANQGSEA in the germline V gene. This CDR3 is built from 14 residues. Trimming pared 2 bases from V and 2 bases from J, leaving 11 bases between. The CDR3 coding sequence is TGCAGCGTTGAAACCAGCGGTTACACAGATACGCAGTATTTT. Protein product: CSVETSGYTDTQYF.

The CDR3 nucleotides read TGTGCCAGCAGCTTAACCCCCCAAGCAGGGGGCCGCTGGGAGACCCAGTACTTC. Translated, it gives CASSLTPQAGGRWETQYF. This chain joins TRBV7-9 and TRBJ2-5; 8 nucleotides align to TRBD1. The CDR3 sequence is 18 residues long. V lost 2 bases to trimming and J lost 5 bases; unmatched junction nucleotides: 16. Germline loops: CDR1 SEHNR, CDR2 FQNEAQ (reference sequence). Combining the CDR3 with reference TRBV7-9 and TRBJ2-5 gives the whole variable domain DTGVSQNPRHKITKRGQNVTFRCDPISEHNRLYWYRQTLGQGPEFLTYFQNEAQLEKSRLLSDRFSAERPKGSFSTLEIQRTEQGDSAMYLCASSLTPQAGGRWETQYFGPGTRLLVL.

This rearrangement joins TRBV5-8 to TRBJ1-2; D is perhaps TRBD1 (5 bases). The germline CDR1 and CDR2 sequences are SGHTS and YDEGEE. This CDR3 has 11 residues. V was clipped by 7 bases and J by 4 bases, with 8 bases between them. This chain's CDR3 is CASGDFYGYTF. In DNA form, the CDR3 reads TGTGCCAGCGGGGACTTCTATGGCTACACCTTC.

CDR3 coding DNA: TGCGCCAGCAGCCAAGATAGCGGGAGACAGGAGTTCTTC. It encodes CASSQDSGRQEFF. V usage is TRBV4-1 and J usage is TRBJ2-1, with 9 bases matching TRBD2. The CDR3 is 13 amino acids. V gave up 0 bases and J gave up 14 bases; unmatched junction bases: 5. The germline CDR1 and CDR2 sequences are MGHRA and YSYEKL.

This chain links TRBV10-2 with TRBJ2-1, with D hard to call. The CDR3 extends over 15 amino acids. The germline V and J ends were trimmed by 2 bases and 0 bases, with 8 bases remaining between them. Germline V gene lookup returns CDR1 WSHSY and CDR2 SAAADI. The chain's CDR3 is CASSERRSSYNEQFF. The CDR3 coding sequence is TGCGCCAGCAGTGAGCGGAGAAGCTCCTACAATGAGCAGTTCTTC.

This chain uses TRBV9 with TRBJ2-1; 11 nucleotides align to TRBD2. With 6 bases clipped from V and 6 bases from J, the junction kept 8 bases outside the gene matches. The CDR3 runs to 15 residues. CDR1 and CDR2 (germline): SGDLS, YYNGEE. The CDR3 reads CASIPSSGGPNEQFF. The CDR3, as DNA: TGTGCCAGCATTCCATCTAGCGGGGGGCCCAATGAGCAGTTCTTC.

The chain joins TRBV27 to TRBJ2-7; TRBD1 aligns across 10 bases. This CDR3 has 15 amino acids. V was clipped by 0 bases and J by 2 bases; unmatched bases: 1. The germline V gene has CDR1 MNHEY and CDR2 SMNVEV (reference sequence). CDR3 amino acids: CASSLSGQGTYEQYF. CDR3 DNA sequence: TGTGCCAGCAGTTTATCGGGACAGGGGACCTACGAGCAGTACTTC.

This chain links TRBV30 with TRBJ1-2; 9 positions agree with TRBD1. From germline, CDR1 is GTSNPN and CDR2 SVGIG (reference sequence). V dropped 2 bases and J dropped 8; count of bases not matched to a gene: 15. This CDR3 is built from 16 residues. CDR3 sequence reads: CAWSKPGQGPARGYTF. The DNA for the CDR3 is TGTGCCTGGAGTAAACCGGGACAGGGTCCCGCTAGGGGCTACACCTTC.

The CDR3 bases are TGCGCCAGCAGCCGCGGGATTCACGGCGGTAGCAATCAGCCCCAGCATTTT. This codes for CASSRGIHGGSNQPQHF. The V gene is TRBV4-1, the J gene TRBJ1-5; D remains ambiguous. Trimming took 4 bases from V and 0 from J, leaving 16 bases between them. The germline gives CDR1 MGHRA, CDR2 YSYEKL. The CDR3 covers 17 residues.

This CDR3 is CASSPGTGIVGTEAFF. CDR3 coding DNA: TGTGCCAGCAGTCCCGGGACAGGGATTGTAGGGACTGAAGCTTTCTTT. The chain uses TRBV27 and TRBJ1-1; the match to TRBD1 covers 9 bases. Germline loops: CDR1 MNHEY, CDR2 SMNVEV (reference sequence). This CDR3 is 16 amino acids long. V shed 5 bases, J shed 5 bases, and the junction held 12 bases outside the gene matches.

This clone was counted between two and nine times. The chain employs TRBV19 and TRBJ2-7, with unresolved D. V lost 4 bases, J lost 2 bases, and 9 bases lay in between. The germline gives CDR1 LNHDA, CDR2 SQIVND (reference sequence). CDR3 length: 13 amino acids. The CDR3 loop is CASSNTETYEQYF. Written as DNA, the CDR3 is TGTGCCAGTAGTAATACAGAGACCTACGAGCAGTACTTC. Filled out from reference TRBV19 and TRBJ2-7, the complete variable domain reads DGGITQSPKYLFRKEGQNVTLSCEQNLNHDAMYWYRQDPGQGLRLIYYSQIVNDFQKGDIAEGYSVSREKKESFPLTVTSAQKNPTAFYLCASSNTETYEQYFGPGTRLTVT.

The chain carries TRBV5-1 and TRBJ2-7, with 11 bases lining up with TRBD1. This CDR3 contains 14 residues. Per germline, CDR1 SGHRS and CDR2 YFSETQ. V lost 3 bases to trimming and J lost 6 bases; unmatched junction nucleotides: 5. For the CDR3, the DNA is TGCGCCAGCAGCTCCGGACAGGGGGCTGTCGAGCAGTACTTC. This sequence encodes CASSSGQGAVEQYF.

The chain uses TRBV5-1 and TRBJ2-7, with 7 nucleotides matching TRBD1. After removal of 3 bases from V and 0 bases from J, the junction contained 9 bases not matched to a gene. Per the germline V gene, CDR1 is SGHRS and CDR2 is YFSETQ. This CDR3 contains 16 residues. CDR3 loop: CASSWRTGDSSYEQYF. The CDR3 DNA is TGCGCCAGCAGCTGGCGCACAGGGGACAGCTCCTACGAGCAGTACTTC.

The chain links TRBV27 to TRBJ2-7, with D perhaps TRBD2 (5 bases). The CDR3 is 14 amino acids. V was cut by 6 bases and J by 7 bases, with 19 bases left in between. Germline values: CDR1 MNHEY, CDR2 SMNVEV (reference sequence). In nucleotides, the CDR3 is TGTGCCAGCAGGGGCATCGGGAAACTCTTGGAGCAGTACTTC. Translated, it gives CASRGIGKLLEQYF.

This clone was counted only a few times. V usage is TRBV7-2 and J usage is TRBJ2-3; 8 bases align to TRBD2. CDR1 SGHTA and CDR2 FQGNSA come from the germline V gene. J gave up 5 bases and V 1 base, and 14 bases lay outside the gene matches. This CDR3 is 18 amino acids long. The CDR3 nucleotides read TGTGCCAGCAGCTTAGGAGGGGGGTCCCTCGGGGGGGGAGATACGCAGTATTTT. Translated: CASSLGGGSLGGGDTQYF.

This chain uses TRBV29-1 with TRBJ1-1; 7 bases line up with TRBD1. The CDR3 loop spans 12 amino acids. V dropped 6 bases and J dropped 7; count of bases not matched to a gene: 8. Germline V CDR1 and CDR2: SQVTM, ANQGSEA. CDR3 loop: CSVDDRVGEAFF. The CDR3 nucleotides are TGCAGCGTGGATGACAGGGTCGGTGAAGCTTTCTTT.

V and J are TRBV2 and TRBJ2-1; TRBD2 matches at 13 bases. This CDR3 has 16 residues. Germline CDR1 and CDR2: SNHLY and FYNNEI. After removal of 6 bases from V and 7 bases from J, the junction contained 9 bases not matched to a gene. This CDR3 reads CASSTTPGLAGNEQFF. CDR3 bases: TGTGCCAGCAGCACCACCCCGGGACTAGCGGGAAATGAGCAGTTCTTC. Combining the CDR3 with reference TRBV2 and TRBJ2-1 gives the whole variable domain EPEVTQTPSHQVTQMGQEVILRCVPISNHLYFYWYRQILGQKVEFLVSFYNNEISEKSEIFDDQFSVERPDGSNFTLKIRSTKLEDSAMYFCASSTTPGLAGNEQFFGPGTRLTVL.

The chain links TRBV4-1 to TRBJ2-2, with TRBD2 matching over 14 bases. J gave up 4 bases and V 3 bases, and 7 bases lay outside the gene matches. This CDR3 comprises 18 residues. Looked up from germline, CDR1 is MGHRA and CDR2 is YSYEKL. The CDR3 loop is CASSQRTSGGIITGELFF. The DNA of the CDR3 is TGCGCCAGCAGCCAGAGGACTAGCGGGGGGATCATCACCGGGGAGCTGTTTTTT.

The chain recombines TRBV4-2 with TRBJ1-6, with D unresolved. CDR1 and CDR2 (germline): LGHNA, YNFKEQ. There are 15 residues in the CDR3. Between the trimmed V and J ends, which lost 1 base and 12 bases, there was a span of 16 bases. The CDR3 protein is CASSQGSDGRLPLHF. The CDR3 DNA sequence: TGTGCCAGCAGCCAAGGGTCGGACGGGAGGCTACCCCTCCACTTT.

V usage is TRBV7-9 and J usage is TRBJ2-7, with a possible D match to TRBD1 (5 bases). The CDR3 is 15 residues long. V lost 2 bases to trimming and J lost 3 bases, with 14 bases between them. Germline V gene lookup returns CDR1 SEHNR and CDR2 FQNEAQ (reference sequence). The CDR3 region is CASSLQGWKDYEQYF. CDR3 DNA: TGTGCCAGCAGCTTACAGGGATGGAAGGACTACGAGCAGTACTTC.

V and J are TRBV19 and TRBJ2-7; TRBD1 agrees at 10 bases. Germline values: CDR1 LNHDA, CDR2 SQIVND (reference sequence). J gave up 2 bases and V 4 bases, and 11 bases lay outside the gene matches. The CDR3 loop spans 17 amino acids. The CDR3 DNA is TGTGCCAGTAGTACAGCGCGACAGGGGGCTATCCCCTACGAGCAGTACTTC. This codes for CASSTARQGAIPYEQYF.

Only a few counts were recorded for this clone. The gene calls are TRBV6-5 and TRBJ1-1; D not certain. The V end was cut by 6 bases, the J end by 1 base, with 12 bases between. In germline, CDR1 is MNHEY, CDR2 SVGAGI. The length of the CDR3 is 14 residues. CDR3 nucleotide sequence: TGTGCCAGCAGACCCGCTCGGGGGAACACTGAAGCTTTCTTT. Its translation: CASRPARGNTEAFF.

The J gene is TRBJ1-5, the V gene TRBV28; tentatively, D is TRBD1 (6 bases). CDR3 length: 14 amino acids. V lost 7 bases, J lost 5 bases, and 15 bases lay in between. Per the germline V gene, CDR1 is MDHEN and CDR2 is SYDVKM. The CDR3 DNA is TGTGCCAGCATCCCCGGGACAACGCATCAGCCCCAGCATTTT. Residues: CASIPGTTHQPQHF.

The chain joins TRBV19 to TRBJ2-5; 8 nucleotides match TRBD2. Germline V gene data show CDR1 as LNHDA and CDR2 as SQIVND (reference sequence). Trimming at V came to 3 bases and at J to 6 bases, leaving 12 bases not matched to a gene. This CDR3 is built from 16 residues. The CDR3 sequence is CASSIPAGGGRKTQYF. The CDR3 DNA reads as TGTGCCAGTAGTATTCCCGCGGGAGGAGGGCGGAAGACCCAGTACTTC.

The chain has TRBV19 and TRBJ2-7, with TRBD1 as a possible D gene (6 bases). CDR1 is LNHDA, CDR2 SQIVND, per germline (reference sequence). The CDR3 has 12 amino acids. The germline V and J ends were trimmed by 6 bases and 4 bases, with 10 bases remaining between them. The CDR3 spells CASRDRDYEQYF. The CDR3 nucleotides are TGTGCCAGTAGGGACAGAGATTACGAGCAGTACTTC.

The chain links TRBV15 to TRBJ1-1; D is possibly TRBD1 (5 bases). V lost 1 base and J lost 1, with 13 bases in between. The CDR3 runs to 16 residues. CDR1 and CDR2 (germline): LNHNV, YYDKDF (reference sequence). CDR3 amino acids: CATSRGGVGGNTEAFF. DNA of the CDR3: TGTGCCACCAGCAGAGGGGGCGTGGGCGGGAACACTGAAGCTTTCTTT.

The gene calls are TRBV7-9 and TRBJ1-1; TRBD1 aligns across 10 bases. The CDR3 sequence is 16 residues long. The germline V gene encodes CDR1 SEHNR and CDR2 FQNEAQ (reference sequence). V lost 2 bases to trimming and J lost 1 base; unmatched junction nucleotides: 4. The CDR3 loop is CASSLRGQGKNTEAFF. The CDR3 DNA follows: TGTGCCAGCAGCTTAAGGGGACAGGGGAAGAACACTGAAGCTTTCTTT.

The chain uses TRBV5-4 and TRBJ2-1; possible D gene TRBD1, 5 bases. This CDR3 is built from 14 residues. The germline CDR1 and CDR2 sequences are SGHNT and YYREEE (reference sequence). V lost 0 bases and J lost 9, with 13 bases in between. The chain's CDR3 is CASSLVGPYVEQFF. The CDR3 nucleotides are TGTGCCAGCAGCTTGGTGGGGCCGTATGTTGAGCAGTTCTTC.